These T cell receptor beta chains were read from a single sample in a study of blood T cell repertoires in COVID-19. Measured with immunoSEQ multiplex PCR; TCRdb has only the in-frame clones, and not every one. The sample consists of 95,000 to 110,000 clones, over 85% of them appearing once. The specimen was peripheral blood. The receptor source for this set is a woman of 80 years or more in a cohort sampled during active COVID-19. Each CDR3 is given with its conserved first and last residue. A D gene is named only where the DNA matches it firmly. Where a row states a size, it is once, few, many or the class of an expanded clone; other rows omit it.

NA	TRBV6-4	TRBJ2-7	NA	CASSDARNYEQYF	TGTGCCAGCAGTGATGCCAGGAACTACGAGCAGTACTTC
NA	TRBV5-1	TRBJ2-1	NA	CASSQDLNEQFF	TGCGCCAGCAGCCAGGACTTGAATGAGCAGTTCTTC
NA	TRBV7-9	TRBJ2-7	NA	CASSQGTSYEQYF	TGTGCCAGCAGCCAAGGGACATCCTACGAGCAGTACTTC
NA	TRBV19	TRBJ1-2	NA	CASSIVTGTRYGYTF	TGTGCCAGTAGTATAGTCACAGGGACGAGGTATGGCTACACCTTC
NA	TRBV5-4	TRBJ2-7	NA	CASSLASSNEQYF	TGTGCCAGCAGCTTGGCTAGCAGCAACGAGCAGTACTTC
NA	TRBV2	TRBJ1-6	NA	CASRLSSYNSPLHF	TGTGCCAGCAGGCTGAGCTCCTATAATTCACCCCTCCACTTT
NA	TRBV5-1	TRBJ2-3	NA	CASSLVVGLGDTQYF	TGCGCCAGCAGCTTGGTCGTGGGGCTCGGGGATACGCAGTATTTT
TRBD1	TRBV19	TRBJ2-3	NA	CASSKRQGSDTQYF	TGTGCCAGTAGTAAGAGACAGGGGTCAGATACGCAGTATTTT
TRBD2	TRBV29-1	TRBJ2-7	NA	CSVPGLAGVEQYF	TGCAGCGTCCCTGGACTAGCGGGAGTCGAGCAGTACTTC
NA	TRBV2	TRBJ2-1	NA	CASTTTPGQGTEQFF	TGTGCCAGCACCACCACTCCGGGACAAGGTACGGAGCAGTTCTTC
TRBD2	TRBV11-2	TRBJ2-7	NA	CASRQGPSGPYEQYF	TGTGCCAGCAGACAAGGGCCTAGCGGACCCTACGAGCAGTACTTC
NA	TRBV27	TRBJ1-4	once	CASSSLNEKLFF	TGTGCCAGCAGTTCACTTAATGAAAAACTGTTTTTT
NA	TRBV3-1/TRBV3-2	TRBJ2-3	NA	CASSEGGTLMGDTQYF	TGTGCCAGCAGCGAGGGCGGGACTCTCATGGGAGATACGCAGTATTTT
TRBD2	TRBV5-4	TRBJ2-1	NA	CASSLDSGKWSEQFF	TGTGCCAGCAGCTTGGATAGCGGGAAGTGGAGTGAGCAGTTCTTC